This T cell receptor (beta chain) derives from a study of graft-versus-host responses after intestinal transplantation. Libraries were prepared by immunoSEQ multiplex PCR; TCRdb keeps only in-frame clonotypes and omits some of them. The table records around 43,000 clones, roughly 90% of them present only once. General study findings and limits: Allografts of one patient group, those with graft-donor T cell macrochimerism, had high graft-versus-host to host-versus-graft clonal ratios.

Germline CDR1 reads SNHLY; CDR2 reads FYNNEI. The CDR3 loop spans 12 amino acids. V dropped 5 bases and J dropped 8 bases, with 12 bases sitting between them. The sample holds one count of this clone. What it binds is not known. The chain has TRBV2 and TRBJ1-1; D remains unclear. Material: PBMCs, obtained 524 days after transplant. The source is a human patient who received an intestinal transplant, so some T cells may come from the graft donor. CDR3 DNA: TGTGCCAGCAGTCTTGGGGAGGGAGAAGCTTTCTTT. Amino acids: CASSLGEGEAFF.